This T cell receptor (beta chain) was identified during a study of T cells in Graves' hyperthyroidism and ophthalmopathy. The CDR3 loop spans 15 amino acids. The V gene lost 7 bases and the J gene lost 4 bases, with 19 bases spanning the gap. The sample holds a few counts of this clonotype. RNA transcripts provided the source from which TCR beta CDR3 regions were amplified. HTBI primers were the set used in a first-round RT-PCR of the TCR CDR3. MiXCR, applied by TCRdb to the multiplex PCR reads, yields one record per CDR3 protein. The table includes about half a million distinct CDR3 sequences, 20% to 25% detected once.

Sequenced material: blood. The receptor's source is a woman in her 70s with Graves' ophthalmopathy. The genes are TRBV12-3 or TRBV12-4 and TRBJ1-2; D may be TRBD1 (6 bases). The CDR3 loop is CASTPGGGGSYGYTF. The CDR3 DNA sequence: TGTGCCAGCACCCCTGGGGGGGGGGGCAGCTATGGCTACACCTTC.